These T cell receptor beta chains were read from a single sample in a study of spatial heterogeneity in lung cancer. A single record per CDR3 protein comes from TCRdb applying MiXCR to the 5' RACE reads. The table includes approximately 30,000 distinct CDR3 sequences, about 10% detected once. The sample in question was PBMCs, obtained at follow-up. These receptors originate from a female donor with early-stage non-small cell lung cancer. The conserved cysteine and the conserved F or W are not part of the CDR3 here. Fields, in order: CDR3 protein, V gene, J gene.

cdr3_aa: ASSLDLDRVPEAF; v_call: TRBV7-2; j_call: TRBJ1-1
cdr3_aa: ASSLHDYEQY; v_call: TRBV5-1; j_call: TRBJ2-7
cdr3_aa: ASSPDTFQETQY; v_call: TRBV5-4; j_call: TRBJ2-5
cdr3_aa: SAKKTGVDTEAF; v_call: TRBV20-1; j_call: TRBJ1-1
cdr3_aa: ASCGGDTYEQY; v_call: TRBV6-2/TRBV6-3; j_call: TRBJ2-7
cdr3_aa: ASSFVGSSQH; v_call: TRBV28; j_call: TRBJ1-5
cdr3_aa: ASSPGTGGGNQPQH; v_call: TRBV28; j_call: TRBJ1-5
cdr3_aa: ASSLVDAGANVLT; v_call: TRBV5-6; j_call: TRBJ2-6
cdr3_aa: SVVAGSYEQY; v_call: TRBV29-1; j_call: TRBJ2-7
cdr3_aa: ASSYRIPYEQY; v_call: TRBV6-5; j_call: TRBJ2-7
cdr3_aa: SVEREGVNYGYT; v_call: TRBV29-1; j_call: TRBJ1-2
cdr3_aa: ASSVGQANYEQY; v_call: TRBV6-2/TRBV6-3; j_call: TRBJ2-7
cdr3_aa: ASSLDPAGEVTDTQY; v_call: TRBV5-1; j_call: TRBJ2-3
cdr3_aa: ASSIYLGDSNQPQH; v_call: TRBV19; j_call: TRBJ1-5
cdr3_aa: SVGIGGTGELF; v_call: TRBV29-1; j_call: TRBJ2-2
cdr3_aa: ASSTSAGRKETQY; v_call: TRBV7-2; j_call: TRBJ2-5
cdr3_aa: SGRLDRQETQY; v_call: TRBV20-1; j_call: TRBJ2-5
cdr3_aa: ASSPTGTGANVLT; v_call: TRBV19; j_call: TRBJ2-6
cdr3_aa: SVPQANYGYT; v_call: TRBV29-1; j_call: TRBJ1-2
cdr3_aa: ASSYSGSLAGVPYEQY; v_call: TRBV6-2/TRBV6-3; j_call: TRBJ2-7
cdr3_aa: ASSLVGATNEKLF; v_call: TRBV5-1; j_call: TRBJ1-4
cdr3_aa: ASSFAGAGSAGYT; v_call: TRBV11-2; j_call: TRBJ1-2
cdr3_aa: ASSLGPQGAQETQY; v_call: TRBV4-1; j_call: TRBJ2-5
cdr3_aa: ASRPVGVGTEAF; v_call: TRBV7-2; j_call: TRBJ1-1
cdr3_aa: ASSHRAGYNEQF; v_call: TRBV7-8; j_call: TRBJ2-1
cdr3_aa: ASTSILAGNTIY; v_call: TRBV19; j_call: TRBJ1-3
cdr3_aa: ASSVGTTNEKLF; v_call: TRBV5-1; j_call: TRBJ1-4
cdr3_aa: ASSPAHRQPQH; v_call: TRBV6-6; j_call: TRBJ1-5
cdr3_aa: ASSLGGWRTEAF; v_call: TRBV7-2; j_call: TRBJ1-1
cdr3_aa: ASSKGLGREPQH; v_call: TRBV28; j_call: TRBJ1-5
cdr3_aa: ASSGQGANEQF; v_call: TRBV7-2; j_call: TRBJ2-1
cdr3_aa: ASSRDRGSEAF; v_call: TRBV4-3; j_call: TRBJ1-1
cdr3_aa: ASSGGTPDTQY; v_call: TRBV2; j_call: TRBJ2-3
cdr3_aa: ASTSNRETQY; v_call: TRBV7-2; j_call: TRBJ2-5
cdr3_aa: ASSLVTGVNAEAF; v_call: TRBV7-6; j_call: TRBJ1-1
cdr3_aa: ASSGVPSSGANVLT; v_call: TRBV5-1; j_call: TRBJ2-6
cdr3_aa: ASSEMDLSGGYT; v_call: TRBV2; j_call: TRBJ1-2
cdr3_aa: SAPGPSYT; v_call: TRBV20-1; j_call: TRBJ1-2
cdr3_aa: SAPTEETQY; v_call: TRBV20-1; j_call: TRBJ2-5
cdr3_aa: ASTWQGSRGYT; v_call: TRBV2; j_call: TRBJ1-2
cdr3_aa: ASSFNGGTDTQY; v_call: TRBV11-3; j_call: TRBJ2-3
cdr3_aa: ASSVGVSGASYEQY; v_call: TRBV9; j_call: TRBJ2-7
cdr3_aa: VSSQGISNQPQH; v_call: TRBV19; j_call: TRBJ1-5
cdr3_aa: ASTRTDTQY; v_call: TRBV6-1; j_call: TRBJ2-3
cdr3_aa: ASSIGGVTDTQY; v_call: TRBV5-1; j_call: TRBJ2-3
cdr3_aa: SVENRGKGYEQY; v_call: TRBV29-1; j_call: TRBJ2-7
cdr3_aa: ASSQWQGSDTEAF; v_call: TRBV4-1; j_call: TRBJ1-1
cdr3_aa: ASTLPRDTMGGYT; v_call: TRBV7-9; j_call: TRBJ1-2